These 21 T cell receptor beta chains originate from one sample sequenced in a study of human T cells and chemical hapten exposure. The sample's time point: patch test 2, 6 weeks after DPC sensitization. Sample treatment: therapeutic diphenylcyclopropenone sensitization with weekly scalp DPC. TCRdb redid the calling of the RACE reads with MiXCR, one entry per CDR3 protein. The table includes about 78,000 distinct CDR3 sequences, 8.5% detected once. The sequences come from whole blood, collected in connection with sensitization to the hapten diphenylcyclopropenone (DPC). Receptor source: a woman aged 50 to 60 with alopecia areata. Some clones in this sample may be carry-over from other donors' samples.

This clonotype was recorded many times. The chain has TRBV30 and TRBJ1-1; possible D gene TRBD1, 6 bases. Germline V gene data show CDR1 as GTSNPN and CDR2 as SVGIG (reference sequence). V was cut by 1 base and J by 9 bases, with 12 bases left in between. This CDR3 comprises 12 residues. CDR3 amino acids: CAWSAGAGKAFF. The CDR3 nucleotides are TGTGCCTGGAGTGCAGGGGCGGGAAAAGCTTTCTTT.

This clonotype has at least ten counts. The chain has TRBV7-9 and TRBJ1-6; no definite D call. The CDR3 has 12 residues. Germline V gene lookup returns CDR1 SEHNR and CDR2 FQNEAQ (reference sequence). V lost 2 bases, J lost 9 bases, and 5 bases lay in between. This CDR3 reads CASSLLASPLHF. The CDR3 DNA follows: TGTGCCAGCAGCTTACTGGCTTCACCCCTCCACTTT.

The chain links TRBV6-1 to TRBJ1-1; a possible D gene is TRBD1 (5 bases). This CDR3 is 14 amino acids long. The germline V and J ends were trimmed by 2 bases and 2 bases, with 9 bases remaining between them. Germline V lookup: CDR1 MNHNS, CDR2 SASEGT. The CDR3 is CASSEQGVNTEAFF. CDR3 bases: TGTGCCAGCAGTGAACAGGGTGTAAACACTGAAGCTTTCTTT.

This clonotype was seen a few times. This chain links TRBV11-2 with TRBJ2-1, with TRBD2 identical over 14 bases. The trim removed 5 bases at V and 7 bases at J, leaving 7 bases unmatched. CDR1 SGHAT and CDR2 FQNNGV come from the germline V gene. The CDR3 covers 16 residues. CDR3 loop: CASSPTSGRAGNEQFF. The CDR3 bases are TGTGCCAGCAGCCCGACTAGCGGGAGGGCCGGGAATGAGCAGTTCTTC.

This clonotype was counted many times. The chain employs TRBV24-1 and TRBJ2-2; D is ambiguous. There are 19 residues in the CDR3. Germline values: CDR1 KGHDR, CDR2 SFDVKD. V shed 0 bases and J shed 0 bases, with 16 bases lying between them. CDR3 DNA: TGTGCCACCAGTGATTTGCCGGGCAGTTCCCTCGCGAACACCGGGGAGCTGTTTTTT. Translation gives CATSDLPGSSLANTGELFF.

This chain joins TRBV28 and TRBJ2-6, with unresolved D. V dropped 5 bases and J dropped 0 bases, with 11 bases sitting between them. Germline-derived CDR1 and CDR2 are MDHEN and SYDVKM. The CDR3 loop spans 16 amino acids. In DNA form, the CDR3 reads TGTGCCAGCAGTACCATAAAGGGCTCTGGGGCCAACGTCCTGACTTTC. This encodes CASSTIKGSGANVLTF.

This chain connects TRBV27 to TRBJ1-6; maybe TRBD1 (5 bases). The germline CDR1 and CDR2 sequences are MNHEY and SMNVEV (reference sequence). Trimming removed 2 bases from V and 7 bases from J, with 6 bases in between. The length of the CDR3 is 13 residues. The DNA of the CDR3 is TGTGCCAGCAGTTTACAGGGAAATTCACCCCTCCACTTT. Its translation is CASSLQGNSPLHF.

This chain uses TRBV10-1 with TRBJ2-3, with a tentative D call TRBD1 (5 bases). Germline-derived CDR1 and CDR2 are WNHNN and SYGVQD (reference sequence). CDR3 length equals 15 residues. V lost 3 bases to trimming and J lost 2 bases, with 12 bases between them. CDR3 DNA: TGCGCCAGCAGTGACCCACAGGATTCCACAGATACGCAGTATTTT. It encodes CASSDPQDSTDTQYF.

The chain joins TRBV29-1 to TRBJ2-7; tentative D call: TRBD2 (6 bases). The CDR3 consists of 11 residues. Germline V gene data show CDR1 as SQVTM and CDR2 as ANQGSEA. V shed 6 bases and J shed 5 bases, with 11 bases lying between them. CDR3 in amino acids: CSVGGTHEQYF. CDR3 sequence (DNA): TGCAGCGTCGGAGGGACCCACGAGCAGTACTTC.

J is TRBJ2-1 and V is TRBV6-2 or TRBV6-3, with TRBD2 as a possible D gene (5 bases). With 5 bases removed from V and 6 bases from J, the gap between germline ends came to 14 bases. Germline CDR1 MNHEY, CDR2 SVGEGT. CDR3 length: 14 residues. The CDR3 coding sequence is TGTGCCAGCAGTACGGGCGGGCCACCCAATGAGCAGTTCTTC. It yields the protein CASSTGGPPNEQFF.

This clonotype showed up just a few times. The chain carries TRBV12-3 or TRBV12-4 and TRBJ1-1; D gene uncertain. CDR3 length: 11 residues. Trimming left V 6 bases short and J 4 bases short, with 6 bases between. The CDR3: CASRMSTEAFF. CDR3 DNA: TGTGCCAGCAGAATGAGCACTGAAGCTTTCTTT.

This clonotype was counted many times. The rearrangement links TRBV20-1 to TRBJ1-5, with 9 nucleotides matching TRBD1. This CDR3 contains 15 residues. V lost 5 bases to trimming and J lost 4 bases; unmatched junction nucleotides: 9. CDR1 DFQATT and CDR2 SNEGSKA come from the germline V gene (reference sequence). CDR3 in DNA: TGCAGTGCTGGGCGGACAGGGGCCGTTAATCAGCCCCAGCATTTT. Residues: CSAGRTGAVNQPQHF.

The sample holds many counts of this clonotype. The chain combines TRBV12-3 or TRBV12-4 with TRBJ2-7, with 7 bases aligning to TRBD1. V shed 2 bases, J shed 2 bases, and the junction held 0 bases outside the gene matches. The CDR3 runs to 13 residues. CDR3 coding DNA: TGTGCCAGCAGTTTAAGGGGGCCCTACGAGCAGTACTTC. Encoded protein: CASSLRGPYEQYF.

This clonotype was observed at least ten times. The V and J genes are TRBV20-1 and TRBJ1-4; 7 nucleotides agree with TRBD1. Germline V gene data show CDR1 as DFQATT and CDR2 as SNEGSKA (reference sequence). V was pared by 2 bases and J by 7 bases, with 10 bases of the junction left unmatched. The CDR3 sequence is 15 residues long. CDR3 protein: CSARPTGEGGEKLFF. The CDR3 region has the DNA TGCAGTGCTAGACCAACAGGGGAGGGGGGTGAAAAACTGTTTTTT.

This clonotype was recorded at least ten times. The chain has TRBV20-1 and TRBJ2-6; 7 bases line up with TRBD1. Trimming removed 4 bases from V and 0 bases from J; junction bases left unmatched: 3. Germline V gives CDR1 DFQATT, CDR2 SNEGSKA (reference sequence). The CDR3 is 15 residues long. The CDR3 region is CSATGQSSGANVLTF. The DNA for the CDR3 is TGCAGTGCTACGGGACAGAGCTCTGGGGCCAACGTCCTGACTTTC.

The genes are TRBV5-1 and TRBJ2-7, with 7 positions matching TRBD2. The CDR3 totals 15 residues. Germline V gene sequence: CDR1 SGHRS, CDR2 YFSETQ. V lost 3 bases and J lost 2; bases outside the gene matches: 8. The CDR3 region has the DNA TGCGCCAGCAGCTGGGAGGGCAGAACAACCTACGAGCAGTACTTC. Protein: CASSWEGRTTYEQYF. The full variable domain, with the rest looked up from reference TRBV5-1 and TRBJ2-7, is KAGVTQTPRYLIKTRGQQVTLSCSPISGHRSVSWYQQTPGQGLQFLFEYFSETQRNKGNFPGRFSGRQFSNSRSEMNVSTLELGDSALYLCASSWEGRTTYEQYFGPGTRLTVT.

The table lists this clonotype with many counts. Written as DNA, the CDR3 is TGTGCCATCAGTGACTACTCCTCCTACGAGCAGTACTTC. Its protein is CAISDYSSYEQYF. The rearrangement joins TRBV10-3 to TRBJ2-7; D remains unclear. The CDR3 has 13 residues. Germline V CDR1 and CDR2: ENHRY, SYGVKD. The V and J ends lost 3 bases and 0 bases respectively, with 6 bases between them.

Only a few counts were recorded for this clonotype. This chain uses TRBV29-1 with TRBJ1-5; D may be TRBD1 (5 bases). CDR3 size: 12 residues. Germline V gene lookup returns CDR1 SQVTM and CDR2 ANQGSEA. V lost 4 bases and J lost 6, with 10 bases in between. CDR3 sequence: CSVAGKGQPQHF. The CDR3 DNA reads as TGCAGCGTTGCAGGGAAGGGTCAGCCCCAGCATTTT.

The chain recombines TRBV3-1 with TRBJ1-1; D is undetermined. The CDR3 extends over 13 amino acids. V dropped 1 base and J dropped 1 base, with 4 bases sitting between them. Germline V gene lookup returns CDR1 LGHDT and CDR2 YNNKEL (reference sequence). The chain's CDR3 is CASSQGWNTEAFF. Here the CDR3 DNA reads TGTGCCAGCAGCCAAGGTTGGAACACTGAAGCTTTCTTT.

The chain has TRBV9 and TRBJ2-3; D is possibly TRBD1 (5 bases). V dropped 0 bases and J dropped 4 bases, with 9 bases sitting between them. CDR3 length: 14 residues. Germline V lookup: CDR1 SGDLS, CDR2 YYNGEE. The CDR3 DNA sequence: TGTGCCAGCAGCGTAGCAGAAGGGGCAGATACGCAGTATTTT. It yields the protein CASSVAEGADTQYF.

This clonotype was counted a few times. This chain connects TRBV29-1 to TRBJ2-7; D possibly corresponds to TRBD2 (5 bases). Germline CDR1 and CDR2: SQVTM and ANQGSEA. CDR3 size: 13 residues. V was shortened by 1 base and J by 5 bases, with 12 bases between the two germline ends. Written as DNA, the CDR3 is TGCAGCGTTGAAGTGAGGTACGGGAACGAGCAGTACTTC. Translation gives CSVEVRYGNEQYF.